This TCR beta chain was identified during a study of patients and donors after allogeneic stem cell transplantation. This clonotype was picked up many times. This CDR3 has 14 amino acids. CDR1 is MDHEN, CDR2 SYDVKM, per germline. V shed 8 bases and J 7 bases; nucleotides not matched to a gene: 12. Each CDR3 protein is one row after TCRdb ran MiXCR on the RT-PCR reads. The data contain around 82,000 distinct CDR3 sequences, around 5% of them singletons. This sequence was found in a human donor who was either an allogeneic HSCT recipient or a stem cell or donor lymphocyte infusion donor (not recorded which). It is not recorded whose cells these are; they may come from a transplant donor. Material: blood, either unsorted or a sorted T cell fraction (not recorded which). The chain combines TRBV28 with TRBJ1-2; 8 bases are shared with TRBD1. The CDR3 DNA reads as TGTGCCAGCGGACCAGGGACAGGCAGCCTTGGCTACACCTTC. It is translated as CASGPGTGSLGYTF.